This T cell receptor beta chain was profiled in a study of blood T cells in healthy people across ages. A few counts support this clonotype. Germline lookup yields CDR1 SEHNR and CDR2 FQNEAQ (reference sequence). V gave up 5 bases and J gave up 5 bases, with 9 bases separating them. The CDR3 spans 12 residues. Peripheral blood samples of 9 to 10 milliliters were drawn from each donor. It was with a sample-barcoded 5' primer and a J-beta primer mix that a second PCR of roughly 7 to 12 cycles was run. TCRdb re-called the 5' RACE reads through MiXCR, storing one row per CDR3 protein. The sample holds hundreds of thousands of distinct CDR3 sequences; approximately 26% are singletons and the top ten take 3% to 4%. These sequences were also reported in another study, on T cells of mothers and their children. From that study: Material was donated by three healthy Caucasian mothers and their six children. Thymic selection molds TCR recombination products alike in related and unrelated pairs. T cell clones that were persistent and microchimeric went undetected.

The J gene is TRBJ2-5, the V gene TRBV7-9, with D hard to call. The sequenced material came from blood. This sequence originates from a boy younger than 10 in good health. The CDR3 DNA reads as TGTGCCAGCAGCCCTAAGGTGGAGACCCAGTACTTC. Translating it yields CASSPKVETQYF.